The 17 T cell receptor beta chains below come from one sample, sequenced in a study of T cells after yellow fever vaccination. TCRdb re-derived calls from the 5' RACE reads in MiXCR, one entry per CDR3 protein. The profile shows about 260,000 distinct CDR3 sequences, 13% of them singletons. Sequencing was performed on CD4+ T cells sorted from PBMCs, taken 45 days after the yellow fever booster vaccination. These receptors were obtained from a man aged 25 to 45 who received the YFV17D yellow fever vaccine.

This clonotype was seen repeatedly, ten times or more. The chain combines TRBV12-3 or TRBV12-4 with TRBJ2-7; D remains unclear. The V end lost 2 bases, the J end lost 4 bases, and 6 bases lay between the germline ends. The CDR3 contains 12 residues. CDR3 sequence: CASSLLLYEQYF. For the CDR3, the DNA is TGTGCCAGCAGTTTACTTTTGTACGAGCAGTACTTC.

This clonotype was found a few times. The chain combines TRBV5-4 with TRBJ2-3; 7 bases are shared with TRBD1. V was clipped by 10 bases and J by 0 bases; unmatched bases: 11. There are 15 residues in the CDR3. Germline CDR1 and CDR2: SGHNT and YYREEE (reference sequence). The CDR3 region has the DNA TGTGCCGCACACAGGGGATACTCTAGCACAGATACGCAGTATTTT. Translation gives CAAHRGYSSTDTQYF. The full variable domain, in which reference TRBV5-4 and TRBJ2-3 provide the parts outside the CDR3, is ETGVTQSPTHLIKTRGQQVTLRCSSQSGHNTVSWYQQALGQGPQFIFQYYREEENGRGNFPPRFSGLQFPNYSSELNVNALELDDSALYLCAAHRGYSSTDTQYFGPGTRLTVL.

This clonotype was detected only a few times. V usage is TRBV5-4 and J usage is TRBJ2-1; 11 bases line up with TRBD2. Germline V gene lookup returns CDR1 SGHNT and CDR2 YYREEE (reference sequence). The V gene end was trimmed by 9 bases and the J gene end by 5 bases; junction bases not matched to a gene: 10. This CDR3 has 15 amino acids. CDR3 DNA: TGTGCCACCCGGGCACTAGCGGGAGATCACAATGAGCAGTTCTTC. Its translation: CATRALAGDHNEQFF.

This clonotype was seen a few times. The chain uses TRBV28 and TRBJ2-5, with D unresolved. The CDR3 runs 11 residues. From germline, CDR1 is MDHEN and CDR2 SYDVKM. V shed 7 bases and J shed 5 bases, with 8 bases lying between them. The CDR3 reads CASTFRETQYF. The DNA of the CDR3 is TGTGCCAGCACCTTTAGGGAGACCCAGTACTTC. Supplemented by reference TRBV28 and TRBJ2-5, the full variable domain reads DVKVTQSSRYLVKRTGEKVFLECVQDMDHENMFWYRQDPGLGLRLIYFSYDVKMKEKGDIPEGYSVSREKKERFSLILESASTNQTSMYLCASTFRETQYFGPGTRLLVL.

The chain uses TRBV20-1 and TRBJ2-3; 12 bases align to TRBD2. The CDR3 loop spans 16 amino acids. Germline V gene data show CDR1 as DFQATT and CDR2 as SNEGSKA (reference sequence). V was clipped by 4 bases and J by 3 bases; unmatched bases: 8. This CDR3 is CSATQWTSGITDTQYF. The CDR3 nucleotides read TGCAGTGCTACCCAATGGACTAGCGGGATTACAGATACGCAGTATTTT.

In its sample, this clonotype was seen many times. J is TRBJ2-7 and V is TRBV5-6, with D hard to call. CDR3 size: 16 residues. Germline CDR1 and CDR2: SGHDT and YYEEEE. V gave up 3 bases and J gave up 4 bases, with 20 bases separating them. CDR3 region: CASSSLTGEMGYEQYF. The CDR3 region has the DNA TGTGCCAGCAGCTCCCTTACCGGAGAAATGGGTTACGAGCAGTACTTC.

The chain couples TRBV6-5 to TRBJ1-2; D remains unclear. CDR3 length: 14 amino acids. Per germline, CDR1 MNHEY and CDR2 SVGAGI. Trimming stripped 4 bases from V and 3 bases from J, with 12 bases between. In DNA form, the CDR3 reads TGTGCCAGCAGTTTTTCCGAAGGATACTATGGCTACACCTTC. It is translated as CASSFSEGYYGYTF.

The chain joins TRBV7-8 to TRBJ2-7; no definite D call. V lost 4 bases, J lost 2 bases, and 15 bases lay in between. CDR3 length: 15 amino acids. Per germline, CDR1 SGHVS and CDR2 FQNEAQ. In DNA, the CDR3 is TGTGCCAGCAGCTCTGATTGGACCGCTACCTACGAGCAGTACTTC. Translated: CASSSDWTATYEQYF.

Many counts were recorded for this clonotype. The rearrangement uses TRBV7-2 and TRBJ2-7; D gene uncertain. Germline values: CDR1 SGHTA, CDR2 FQGNSA. The CDR3 sequence is 11 residues long. Trimming stripped 7 bases from V and 2 bases from J, with 6 bases between. The CDR3 spells CASTTAYEQYF. As DNA, the CDR3 is TGTGCCAGCACCACGGCCTACGAGCAGTACTTC.

The chain is built from TRBV20-1 and TRBJ1-2, with 7 positions matching TRBD1. This CDR3 region has 15 residues. Germline CDR1 DFQATT, CDR2 SNEGSKA (reference sequence). V was pared by 6 bases and J by 5 bases, with 15 bases of the junction left unmatched. The CDR3 DNA reads as TGCAGTGCCCCACGGCCCACAGGGGTACGTTATGGCTACACCTTC. Translating gives CSAPRPTGVRYGYTF.

This rearrangement joins TRBV3-1 to TRBJ2-7; 15 bases line up with TRBD2. The V segment lost 4 bases and the J segment 0 bases; nucleotides outside the gene matches: 1. CDR3 length: 16 residues. Looked up from germline, CDR1 is LGHDT and CDR2 is YNNKEL (reference sequence). As DNA, the CDR3 is TGTGCCAGCAGCCTGGGACTAGCGGGAGGCTCCTACGAGCAGTACTTC. Translation: CASSLGLAGGSYEQYF.

This clonotype turned up a few times. The chain carries TRBV27 and TRBJ2-7; D unclear. CDR1 and CDR2 (germline): MNHEY, SMNVEV (reference sequence). This CDR3 has 15 amino acids. Trimming removed 2 bases from V and 4 bases from J, with 15 bases in between. The CDR3 loop reads CASSLGLGLGYEQYF. The DNA for the CDR3 is TGTGCCAGCAGTTTAGGTCTTGGCCTCGGGTACGAGCAGTACTTC.

This clonotype was recorded a few times. V gene TRBV11-2 combines with J gene TRBJ2-3, with 9 bases identical to TRBD2. Germline V CDR1 and CDR2: SGHAT, FQNNGV. This CDR3 has 18 residues. V dropped 5 bases and J dropped 2; count of bases not matched to a gene: 14. Here the CDR3 DNA reads TGTGCCAGCAGCCCCCATGGGCGCGGGAGGGTGAACACAGATACGCAGTATTTT. Its translation: CASSPHGRGRVNTDTQYF.

The chain links TRBV5-5 to TRBJ2-5; D possibly matches TRBD1 or TRBD2 (6 bases each). V was cut by 4 bases and J by 5 bases, with 15 bases left in between. The CDR3 is 14 residues long. The germline V gene encodes CDR1 SGHKS and CDR2 YYEKEE (reference sequence). This CDR3 reads CASSRGTRGETQYF. The CDR3 DNA is TGTGCCAGCAGCCGCGGGACACGAGGGGAGACCCAGTACTTC.

This clonotype was detected a few times. The rearrangement uses TRBV5-1 and TRBJ2-3; D remains unclear. Trimming pared 0 bases from V and 12 bases from J, leaving 17 bases between. This CDR3 comprises 14 residues. CDR1 SGHRS and CDR2 YFSETQ come from the germline V gene. The CDR3 DNA follows: TGCGCCAGCAGCTTGGATTTTCTTGACGCTCAACAGTATTTT. As protein: CASSLDFLDAQQYF.

The chain links TRBV3-1 to TRBJ2-6; the D gene is possibly TRBD1 (6 bases). Germline assignment: CDR1 LGHDT and CDR2 YNNKEL (reference sequence). The V and J ends lost 0 bases and 7 bases respectively, with 10 bases between them. The length of the CDR3 is 15 residues. The CDR3 spells CASSQETGGANVLTF. In nucleotides, the CDR3 is TGTGCCAGCAGCCAAGAGACAGGCGGAGCCAACGTCCTGACTTTC.

This clonotype was detected only a few times. The CDR3 reads CSASPAGPTEAFF. In DNA form, the CDR3 reads TGCAGTGCTAGCCCGGCGGGGCCTACTGAAGCTTTCTTT. V gene TRBV20-1 combines with J gene TRBJ1-1, with D perhaps TRBD1 (5 bases). Germline V gene data show CDR1 as DFQATT and CDR2 as SNEGSKA (reference sequence). This CDR3 has 13 amino acids. The V and J ends lost 3 bases and 5 bases respectively, with 13 bases between them.